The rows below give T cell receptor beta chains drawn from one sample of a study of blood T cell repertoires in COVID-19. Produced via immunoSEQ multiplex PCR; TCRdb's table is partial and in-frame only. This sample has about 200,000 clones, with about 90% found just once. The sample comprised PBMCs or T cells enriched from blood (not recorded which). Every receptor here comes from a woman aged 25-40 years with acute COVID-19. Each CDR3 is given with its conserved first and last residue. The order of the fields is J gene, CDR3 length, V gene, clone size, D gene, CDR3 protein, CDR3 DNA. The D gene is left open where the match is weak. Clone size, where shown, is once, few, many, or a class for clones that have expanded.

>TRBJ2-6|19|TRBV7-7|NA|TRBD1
CASTLSPSGRGPGANVLTF
TGTGCCAGCACCCTGTCCCCCTCGGGCAGGGGGCCGGGGGCCAACGTCCTGACTTTC
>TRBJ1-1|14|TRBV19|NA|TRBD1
CASSGQGANTEAFF
TGTGCCAGTAGCGGGCAGGGGGCAAACACTGAAGCTTTCTTT
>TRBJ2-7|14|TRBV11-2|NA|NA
CASSFRGGQYEQYF
TGTGCCAGCAGCTTCCGCGGGGGCCAGTACGAGCAGTACTTC
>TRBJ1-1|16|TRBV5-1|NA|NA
CASSLYDMGGSTEAFF
TGCGCCAGCAGCTTGTACGATATGGGGGGAAGCACTGAAGCTTTCTTT
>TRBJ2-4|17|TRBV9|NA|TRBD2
CASSGNHGLAGKNIQYF
TGTGCCAGCAGCGGCAACCACGGACTAGCGGGGAAAAACATTCAGTACTTC
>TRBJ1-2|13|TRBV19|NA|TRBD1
CASSITGDYGYTF
TGTGCCAGTAGTATAACAGGGGACTATGGCTACACCTTC
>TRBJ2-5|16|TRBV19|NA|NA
CASSISQGRGQETQYF
TGTGCCAGTAGTATTTCTCAGGGGCGCGGGCAAGAGACCCAGTACTTC
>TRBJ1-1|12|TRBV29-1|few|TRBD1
CSAAGGHTEAFF
TGCAGCGCCGCAGGGGGCCACACTGAAGCTTTCTTT
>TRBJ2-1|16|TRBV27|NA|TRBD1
CASSPIHRGPSNEQFF
TGTGCCAGCAGCCCCATCCACAGGGGTCCCTCCAATGAGCAGTTCTTC
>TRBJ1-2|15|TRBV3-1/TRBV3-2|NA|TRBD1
CASSATTGERYGYTF
TGTGCCAGCAGCGCGACGACAGGGGAGCGCTATGGCTACACCTTC
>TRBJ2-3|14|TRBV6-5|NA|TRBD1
CASRGDRGPDTQYF
TGTGCCAGCAGGGGGGACAGGGGCCCAGATACGCAGTATTTT
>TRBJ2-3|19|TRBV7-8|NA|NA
CASSRGGSSIQTSTDTQYF
TGTGCCAGCAGCCGAGGCGGTTCTAGCATACAAACTAGCACAGATACGCAGTATTTT
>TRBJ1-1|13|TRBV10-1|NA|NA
CASSRMPGAEAFF
TGCGCCAGCAGTCGTATGCCCGGGGCTGAAGCTTTCTTT
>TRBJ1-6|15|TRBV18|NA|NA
CASSPEEYLNSPLHF
TGTGCCAGCTCACCAGAGGAGTACCTTAATTCACCCCTCCACTTT
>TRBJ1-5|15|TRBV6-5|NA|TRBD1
CASSSRTGGYQPQHF
TGTGCCAGCAGTTCCCGGACAGGGGGCTATCAGCCCCAGCATTTT
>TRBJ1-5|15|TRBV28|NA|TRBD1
CASSFLGQGNQPQHF
TGTGCCAGCAGTTTTCTCGGACAGGGGAATCAGCCCCAGCATTTT
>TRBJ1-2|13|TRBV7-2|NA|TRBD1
CASRTGTGAGYTF
TGTGCCAGCAGGACCGGGACAGGGGCTGGCTACACCTTC
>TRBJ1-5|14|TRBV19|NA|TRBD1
CASRGVYGNQPQHF
TGTGCCAGCAGGGGGGTTTATGGCAATCAGCCCCAGCATTTT